This T cell receptor (beta chain) was captured in a study of blood T cells in healthy people across ages (dated by TCRdb to about 2015). The study in broad terms: In model experiments, template switching captured roughly one uniquely barcoded TCR beta cDNA molecule for every two T cells. The study measured age-related changes in TCR beta repertoire diversity using deep sequencing normalized with unique cDNA molecular identifiers. The donors were divided into four age groups: young (average around 16 years), middle-aged (approximately 39), aged (approximately 62) and long-lived (82). Using the same blood draw, the study looked at two additional independent replicas of 1 million unique cDNA reads for two donors, one aged 18 to 29 and the other aged 80 or older. What the work shows at the level of the full study, not this receptor alone: Estimates of total diversity based on one million sequenced T cells were regarded as lower bounds and as underestimates. A strong correlation was found between observed TCR beta diversity and the percentage of naive T cells measured by flow cytometry. As age increased, observed TCR beta diversity per million T cells dropped in a roughly linear way, and a significant reduction was already evident by age roughly 36. Compared with the aged group, more naive CD4+ T cells, fewer expanded clones and increased TCR diversity were shown by the long-lived group, suggesting age selection. Because donor CMV infection status was unknown, age-related changes in expanded clonotypes were potentially confounded. Conclusive comparison of naive and antigen-experienced compartments was prevented by the profiling of bulk unsorted PBMCs.

Libraries were prepared through 5' RACE. The sequencing machine was an Illumina HiSeq 2500. The second PCR ran for roughly 6 to 11 cycles and used a J-beta primer mix along with a sample-barcoded 5' primer. Each TCR beta cDNA molecule received a unique molecular identifier from a template-switch 5' adaptor carrying 12 random nucleotides. Each sample yielded at least 2.5 million CDR3-containing paired-end reads. First-strand cDNA synthesis was performed from all RNA using the Mint cDNA synthesis kit, with priming by a TRBC-specific oligonucleotide. After uracil-DNA glycosylase treatment, a first 18-cycle PCR used universal primers M1SS and BC2_uni_R on all cDNA. The paper's data handling went like this. Normalization of each sample was performed by random selection of 1 million high-quality reads, each carrying a distinct molecular identifier. Reads with shared molecular identifiers were discarded instead of being binned into consensus sequences. MiTCR, run with a Q25 quality threshold and the strictest error-elimination algorithm, handled CDR3 identification, clonotype clustering and error correction. A nonparametric unseen species model with Euler transformation was used to estimate lower-bound total TCR beta diversity. The raw public reads went through TCRdb reprocessing: fastp at Q25, MiXCR clone calling, in-frame beta chains kept. Each CDR3 protein gets just one entry, which takes the most common genes and DNA from the rows behind it. The V and J calls, along with clone size, are taken from TCRdb and not from the paper's own processing. The sample table shows 760,000 or so distinct CDR3 sequences, and 25% are seen once. The ten largest clones capture 9% to 9.5% of the sample.

CDR3 length: 12 amino acids, cysteine to phenylalanine. The sequence is cut down to CDR3 DNA, 36 bases in frame from base 1. Based on the germline V gene (reference sequence), the CDR1 and CDR2 sequences are DFQATT and SNEGSKA. Donors were 39 systemically healthy Caucasian individuals from Russia aged about 6 to 100 years. Around 10 milliliters of peripheral blood were collected from each donor into EDTA-treated Vacutainer tubes. Ficoll-Paque density-gradient centrifugation was used to isolate PBMCs, with at least 6 million per sample. Total RNA was extracted from PBMCs with Trizol reagent, with at least 6 micrograms obtained per sample. For every donor, an aliquot of PBMCs went through flow cytometry to measure the percentages of naive CD45RAhigh/CD27high T cells. Comment on this clonotype: This clone's antigen is unknown. The input lacks base qualities; no much larger clone sits a single base away.

These same data were also listed under a study on T cells of mothers and their children. Reported in the second study: Donors were nine systemically healthy Caucasian individuals: three mothers and their six children. cDNA synthesis consumed the entire amount of extracted RNA, loaded at 1.5 ug RNA in each 15 ul reaction. In the second PCR, the M1S primer introduced both the sample barcodes and 2-4 random nucleotides. Over 8 million TCR beta CDR3 reads were obtained for each mother, and around 3 million reads were obtained for each child. In both related and unrelated pairs, thymic selection shapes the output of TCR recombination in a similar way, with inherited differences having only a minor effect. Normalized repertoire overlap was always found to be slightly, but never significantly, higher in related mother-child pairs than in unrelated mother-child pairs. With a sensitivity of about 100 clones per million clonotypes, no persistent microchimeric T cell clones were detected. The study used deep NGS to compare TCR beta repertoires of mothers and children, seeking features distinguishing related mother-child pairs from unrelated individuals. Mothers averaged about 40 +/- 4 years of age and children averaged roughly 12 +/- 4 years. Libraries were sequenced on Illumina HiSeq 2000 with 100+100 nt paired-end reads after adapter ligation with NEBNext reagents. To avoid cross-contamination, the mother libraries and the child libraries were prepared a month apart and sequenced in separate runs. For each donor, somewhere between about 450,000 and 2,000,000 distinct TCR beta clonotypes were identified. Naive TCR beta clonotypes were estimated from low-frequency clonotypes matched to each donor's FACS-determined naive share, without sorting.

The source of this sequence is a boy under 18 in good health. Sequencing was performed on blood. Recombination connected TRBV20-1 to TRBJ2-5; the central 7 bases match TRBD1. This receptor carries the CDR3 CSLGTAQETQYF. The nucleotide sequence reads TGCAGCCTTGGGACAGCCCAAGAGACCCAGTACTTC.